This T cell receptor (beta chain) was profiled in a study of T cells in women clearing cervical HPV infection. The data were produced by immunoSEQ multiplex PCR, yet TCRdb's version contains in-frame clones alone and is incomplete. Seen in this sample are some 40,000 clones; the ten most common clones hold about 5%. Germline V gives CDR1 LNHDA, CDR2 SQIVND (reference sequence). Trimming left V 7 bases short and J 8 bases short, with 15 bases between. The CDR3 has 13 amino acids. Concerning this clone: The sequence runs out 3 residues before the end of the CDR3; the remainder is reconstructed from the germline J gene.

The chain couples TRBV19 to TRBJ2-1; perhaps TRBD1 as D (6 bases). The sample consisted of blood buffy coat. The clonotype comes from a woman between 18 and 70 years old with a cervical HPV16 infection that either progressed to CIN3+ or cleared (not recorded which). The part of the CDR3 DNA that was read is TGTGCCAGTACCAAGGGGGAGAACTATGAG. This translates into CASTKGENYE. The CDR3 as a whole reads CASTKGENYEQFF.